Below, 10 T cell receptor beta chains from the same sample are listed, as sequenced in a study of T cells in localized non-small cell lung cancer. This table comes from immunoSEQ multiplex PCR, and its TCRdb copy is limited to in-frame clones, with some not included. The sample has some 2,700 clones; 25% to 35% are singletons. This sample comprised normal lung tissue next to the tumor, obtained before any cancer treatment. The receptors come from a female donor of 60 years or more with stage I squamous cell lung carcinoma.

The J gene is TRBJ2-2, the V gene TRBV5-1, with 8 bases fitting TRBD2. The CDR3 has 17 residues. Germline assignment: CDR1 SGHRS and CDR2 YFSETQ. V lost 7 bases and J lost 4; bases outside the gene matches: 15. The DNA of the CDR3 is TGCGCCAGCTCCGGGCGGGAGGTCCAACCCATCACCGGGGAGCTGTTTTTT. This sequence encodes CASSGREVQPITGELFF. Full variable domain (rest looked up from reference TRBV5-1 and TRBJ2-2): KAGVTQTPRYLIKTRGQQVTLSCSPISGHRSVSWYQQTPGQGLQFLFEYFSETQRNKGNFPGRFSGRQFSNSRSEMNVSTLELGDSALYLCASSGREVQPITGELFFGEGSRLTVL.

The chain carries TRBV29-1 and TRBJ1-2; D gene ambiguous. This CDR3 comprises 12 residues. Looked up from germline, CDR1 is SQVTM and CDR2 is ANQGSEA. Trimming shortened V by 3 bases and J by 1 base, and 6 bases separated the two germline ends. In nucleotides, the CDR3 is TGCAGCGTTGAGGGTCTTAACTATGGCTACACCTTC. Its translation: CSVEGLNYGYTF.

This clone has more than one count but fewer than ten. CDR3 nucleotide sequence: TGTGCCAGCAGTTTCTATCGATTTGAGGTAGTCGGCTCCTACGAGCAGTACTTC. It specifies CASSFYRFEVVGSYEQYF. This chain connects TRBV27 to TRBJ2-7; D unresolved. Germline CDR1 MNHEY, CDR2 SMNVEV (reference sequence). The CDR3 sequence is 18 residues long. Trimming removed 3 bases at V and 0 bases at J, with 21 bases between.

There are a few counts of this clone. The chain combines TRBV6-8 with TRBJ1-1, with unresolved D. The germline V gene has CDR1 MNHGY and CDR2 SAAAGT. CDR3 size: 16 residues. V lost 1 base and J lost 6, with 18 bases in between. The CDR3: CASSYLTLTGEPEAFF. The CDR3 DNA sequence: TGTGCCAGCAGTTACTTAACCCTCACCGGGGAGCCTGAAGCTTTCTTT.

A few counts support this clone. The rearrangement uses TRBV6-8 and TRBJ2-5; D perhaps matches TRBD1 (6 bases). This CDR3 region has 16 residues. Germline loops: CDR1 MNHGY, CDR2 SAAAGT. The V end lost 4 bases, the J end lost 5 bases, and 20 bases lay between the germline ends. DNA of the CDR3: TGTGCCAGCAGTTCCACGGACAGTCCCCACTACGAGACCCAGTACTTC. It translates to CASSSTDSPHYETQYF.

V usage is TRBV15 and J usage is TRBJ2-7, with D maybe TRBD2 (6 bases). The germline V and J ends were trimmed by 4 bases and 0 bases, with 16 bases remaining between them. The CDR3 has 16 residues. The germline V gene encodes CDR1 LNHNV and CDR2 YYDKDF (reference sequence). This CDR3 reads CATSNKAGKLSYEQYF. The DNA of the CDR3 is TGTGCCACCAGCAATAAAGCGGGTAAACTCTCCTACGAGCAGTACTTC.

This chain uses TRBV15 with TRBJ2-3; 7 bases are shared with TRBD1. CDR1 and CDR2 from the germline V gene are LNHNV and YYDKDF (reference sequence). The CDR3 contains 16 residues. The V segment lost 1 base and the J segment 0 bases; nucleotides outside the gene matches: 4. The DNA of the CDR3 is TGTGCCACCAGCAGAGGACAGGGCTTTAGCACAGATACGCAGTATTTT. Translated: CATSRGQGFSTDTQYF.

The CDR3 here is CASSLVIQGFEQYF. Here the CDR3 DNA reads TGTGCCAGCAGTTTAGTTATCCAGGGGTTCGAGCAGTACTTC. V gene TRBV28 combines with J gene TRBJ2-7, with a tentative D call TRBD1 (6 bases). The CDR3 length is 14 residues. CDR1 and CDR2 from the germline V gene are MDHEN and SYDVKM. V was clipped by 2 bases and J by 6 bases, with 14 bases between them. The complete variable domain, with remaining parts taken from reference TRBV28 and TRBJ2-7, reads DVKVTQSSRYLVKRTGEKVFLECVQDMDHENMFWYRQDPGLGLRLIYFSYDVKMKEKGDIPEGYSVSREKKERFSLILESASTNQTSMYLCASSLVIQGFEQYFGPGTRLTVT.

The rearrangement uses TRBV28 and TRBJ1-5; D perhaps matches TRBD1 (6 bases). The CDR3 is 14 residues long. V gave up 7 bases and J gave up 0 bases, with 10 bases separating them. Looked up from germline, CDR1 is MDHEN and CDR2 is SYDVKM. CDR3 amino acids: CASTGDTSNQPQHF. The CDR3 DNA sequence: TGTGCCAGCACTGGGGACACTAGCAATCAGCCCCAGCATTTT.

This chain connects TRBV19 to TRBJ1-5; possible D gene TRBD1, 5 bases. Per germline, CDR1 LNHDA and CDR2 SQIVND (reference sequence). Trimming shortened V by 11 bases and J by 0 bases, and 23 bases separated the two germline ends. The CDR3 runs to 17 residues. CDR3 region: CAVGDPPGGYSNQPQHF. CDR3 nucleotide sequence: TGTGCCGTAGGGGACCCGCCCGGCGGATATAGCAATCAGCCCCAGCATTTT. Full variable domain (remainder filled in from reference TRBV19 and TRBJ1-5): DGGITQSPKYLFRKEGQNVTLSCEQNLNHDAMYWYRQDPGQGLRLIYYSQIVNDFQKGDIAEGYSVSREKKESFPLTVTSAQKNPTAFYLCAVGDPPGGYSNQPQHFGDGTRLSIL.